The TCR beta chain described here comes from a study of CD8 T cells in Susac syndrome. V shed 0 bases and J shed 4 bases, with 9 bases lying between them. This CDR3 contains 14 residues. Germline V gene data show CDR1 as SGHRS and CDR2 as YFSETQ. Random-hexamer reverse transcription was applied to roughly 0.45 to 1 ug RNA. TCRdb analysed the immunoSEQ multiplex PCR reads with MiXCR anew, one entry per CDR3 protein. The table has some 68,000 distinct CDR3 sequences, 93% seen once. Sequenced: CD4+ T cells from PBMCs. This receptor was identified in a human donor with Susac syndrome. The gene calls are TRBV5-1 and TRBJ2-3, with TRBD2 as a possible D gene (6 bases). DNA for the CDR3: TGCGCCAGCAGCTTGGAACTAGCTTCAGATACGCAGTATTTT. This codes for CASSLELASDTQYF.